The sequence of this TCR beta chain was determined in a study of cytomegalovirus exposure and HLA in healthy donors (dated by TCRdb to the late 2010s). For the wider study: An earlier analysis of approximately 640 of the donors reported 250 to 300 Gb of sequence data and 117 million unique TCR beta sequences from 150 million to 200 million T cells. Genome-wide SNP genotypes for about 60% of the roughly 670 donors were used in a later genetic analysis, which treated that subset as a discovery cohort. To predict cytomegalovirus infection status, the study brought together high-throughput TCR immunosequencing, statistical association of individual TCRs with disease status, and machine learning. Donor age, sex, ethnicity and CMV serostatus were collected together with the repertoire data. Using immunosequencing, the study profiled T cell repertoires from around 680 subjects and related those repertoires to cytomegalovirus serostatus. The genetic ancestry cluster associated with self-reported Caucasian donors included over 65% of the 398 genotyped donors. On average, 235,054 unique TCR beta nucleotide sequences were sequenced per donor among 300 to 500 genotyped donors of the cohort, with around 19% of those sequences being non-productive. Roughly 290 gigabases of sequencing data and around 85 million unique TCR sequences made up an early release that covered 640 HLA-typed donors. Along with the roughly 610-subject first cohort, a separate validation cohort of over a hundred different subjects was used. All discovery cohort repertoires had been generated on a single sequencing platform. Rather than using new phenotypic data, the later analysis identified candidate immune exposures from TCR beta sequences and from how often those sequences occurred across donors. HLA typing covered class I and class II loci at four-digit resolution. The study was designed to test whether signatures of past pathogen exposure could be identified by cataloging public T cell receptors. Four to six DR-DQ haplotypes were handled as single units for association and clustering, since linkage in the cohort was strong. An earlier analysis of around 640 of the donors used high-throughput TCR beta sequencing to judge whether each TCR beta V gene segment behaved as functional or pseudogenic. The number of typed donors differed by locus: about 620-640 for A, B, C, DRB1 and DQB1; roughly 510 for DQA1; 606 for DPA1; and about 470 for DPB1. A later analysis re-analyzed previously published TCR beta repertoires from 550 to 700 donors and added high-resolution HLA genotyping to study TCR occurrence patterns. Summary of the overall study and its limitations: According to a later analysis, most CMV-associated TCR beta chains appeared to be HLA-restricted, and the HLA associations seemed to be driven largely by CMV exposure. A further reported finding was that TCR beta sequences accurately predicted the HLA-A and HLA-B alleles for most subjects in the first cohort. The 87-base-pair reads could not distinguish some IMGT-functional V segments, including TRBV6-2 and TRBV6-3, so those segments were excluded. A few of the identified cytomegalovirus-associated TCR beta chains were confirmed in vitro to be specific for cytomegalovirus antigens. In a later analysis, HLA-associated TCR beta chains were found to be more clonally expanded and to have lower generation probabilities than equally common non-associated chains. Linkage disequilibrium might explain the correlated functional status among segregating V segments, but an unknown experimental factor could not be excluded. V-gene and J-gene trimming of TCR beta chains was associated with a missense DCLRE1C variant in a later genetic analysis, and the association was replicated in an independent cohort. The classifier was reported to diagnose cytomegalovirus status with high specificity and sensitivity in both the original cohort and the validation cohort. A later analysis reported that several top co-occurrence clusters appeared linked to parvovirus B19, influenza, CMV and Epstein-Barr virus. Because counts were too low, some 17 rarely observed V segments, including chromosome 9 orphons, were excluded from the earlier analysis of some 540 of the donors. It was suggested by the authors that the approach could potentially be generalized to other disease states and immunological phenotypes. Most TCR sequences were observed very rarely across donors, whereas some public TCRs were present in many individuals. CMV serostatus was the only immune exposure information available for the cohort. A later analysis associated 16,951 TCR beta sequences with specific HLA alleles at a false discovery rate of 0.05. Because some donors lacked HLA typing at each locus, the association tests relied only on the typed subset. The study listed over 150 TCR beta chains as associated with cytomegalovirus. Broadly in line with IMGT annotations, most TCR beta V segments showed up in productive rearrangements about 87% or about 30% of the time in an earlier analysis of several hundred of the donors. Presence/absence analyses assumed roughly uniform sequencing depth across donors, an assumption that may not hold. A later analysis found that TCR association rates varied across HLA loci, with DRB1 alleles showing the most associated TCRs and HLA-C alleles the fewest. A cluster of highly shared sequence variants was judged likely to be a technical artifact of the sequencing pipeline. In a later genetic analysis, fewer N-insertions in productive TCRs were reported among donors in an Asian-associated ancestry cluster than the approximately 670-donor mean. Assigning TCR associations to individual alleles was difficult when HLA alleles, especially DR and DQ, strongly co-occurred. Only TCR beta chains were sequenced in this cohort, and the absence of alpha or paired-chain data limited detectable features.

The CDR3, from cysteine to phenylalanine, totals 13 residues. This entry keeps only the CDR3 DNA: 39 bases, framed from base 1. According to the germline V gene, CDR1 reads MDHEN and CDR2 reads SYDVKM. V and J lose 4 bases and 1 base, and a span of 7 bases separates them. Libraries were prepared through the immunoSEQ multiplex PCR assay. For the multiplex PCR, a mixture combining 60 forward primers for TCR Vbeta segments and 13 reverse primers for TCR Jbeta segments was used. The CDR3 region of rearranged TCR beta genes was amplified from genomic DNA by a multiplex PCR assay. Amplified TCR beta libraries were sequenced as 87-base-pair reads on the Illumina HiSeq System. The authors' pipeline ran thus. Across the 670 or so repertoires, a later analysis counted tens of millions of unique TCR beta chains, around 11 million of which were shared by at least two donors. Raw reads were error-corrected and collapsed into unique sequences by a nearest-neighbor algorithm in which closely related sequences were merged to remove PCR and sequencing errors. Alignment of CDR3 sequences to IMGT reference sequences was used to assign V, D and J gene segments. For a sequence to be retained, at least a six-nucleotide match to both a V gene segment and a J gene segment was required. Rearrangements were called productive when the CDR3 lacked stop codons and stayed in frame with V and J; all others were non-productive. Following IMGT convention, CDR3 was defined as the stretch from the second conserved V-encoded cysteine up to the conserved J-encoded phenylalanine. The earlier analysis of some 550 of the donors excluded any sequence lacking an unambiguous match to a single V gene segment. An earlier analysis of 587 of the donors called V segments functional above 56.7% productive rearrangements and segregating when the between-donor standard deviation exceeded 5%. A statistical classification framework was developed to diagnose cytomegalovirus status using the catalog of TCR beta chain sequences. A later analysis assigned V and J genes by comparing TCR nucleotide sequences with IMGT/GENE-DB human TR gene sequences. Using the TCRdist pipeline, a later analysis assigned CDR3 sequences along with most-parsimonious VDJ recombination scenarios. In a later analysis, every TCR beta chain was defined by the combination of its CDR3 amino acid sequence and its V-gene family, and reads without a unique V-gene family were dropped. As a way to deal with suspected cross-contamination and a sequencing artifact, a later analysis dropped 450 to 600 nucleotide sequences that were highly shared and had low generation probability. For each public chain, a later analysis derived a clonal expansion index from normalized ranks of inferred template counts within each repertoire. A later analysis computed generation probabilities with a VDJ recombination model fitted to out-of-frame rearrangements, and checked the results against IGoR. In a later analysis, TCR-TCR, TCR-HLA and TCR-CMV co-occurrence was scored with hypergeometric tests, and a repertoire-size bias correction was applied to TCR pairs. In a later analysis, false discovery rates were estimated by permuting HLA or CMV assignments 20 times. A later analysis grouped co-occurring TCRs with DBSCAN, adding TCRdist sequence similarity when clustering within HLA-allele-positive subsets. Repertoires with fewer than 30,000 or more than 120,000 public chains, plus five repertoires with anomalous nucleotide sharing, were excluded from co-occurrence clustering. In its TCRdb copy, this immuneACCESS table keeps in-frame sequences only and misses some clones. Where compared with another copy, unresolved V genes explain less than half of these, and the others have no known cause. Clone size and the V and J calls come from that table; the DNA yielded D and trimming. The table held for this sample gives roughly 200,000 clones. Clones ranked in the top ten supply roughly 1.1% of the sample.

As regards this clone: This receptor's antigen is unknown.

In total, just over 650 healthy bone marrow donors made up the cohort. At the time of sampling, every cohort member was nominally healthy, though immune exposures that went unrecorded were likely present. The donor tested CMV seropositive, placing the donor among the roughly 300 seropositive members of the cohort. A peripheral blood sample was collected from each donor, and TCR beta sequencing was performed on peripheral blood mononuclear cells. The Qiagen DNeasy Blood Extraction Kit was used to extract genomic DNA from the blood cell samples. This receptor chain uses TRBV28 and TRBJ1-1; no D segment can be confidently identified. Sequencing used PBMCs. The origin of this receptor is a girl aged 2-10 years in good health and CMV-seropositive. The CDR3 amino acid sequence is: CASSSLQNTEAFF. The DNA sequence is given as TGTGCCAGCAGTTCTTTACAGAACACTGAAGCTTTCTTT.